Listed below are T cell receptor beta chains from one sample, sequenced in a study of blood T cell repertoires in COVID-19. The table came from immunoSEQ multiplex PCR; TCRdb's copy has only in-frame clones and leaves some out. The sample lists about 290,000 clones; about nine tenths were seen once. Material: peripheral blood. These receptors came from a woman aged 35 to 49 who had recovered from COVID-19. The CDR3 runs from the conserved cysteine through the conserved F or W. A D gene is named only where the DNA matches it firmly. Size is stated for part of the rows, as once, few or many counts, or as a class when the clone is expanded.

D	J	V	size	DNA	CDR3
.	TRBJ1-4	TRBV11-3	.	TGTGCCAGCAGCTCAGCGGCAACTAATGAAAAACTGTTTTTT	CASSSAATNEKLFF
.	TRBJ1-4	TRBV19	.	TGTGCCAGCTCATCTCCGGGGACTGAACGAGGGGAAAAACTGTTTTTT	CASSSPGTERGEKLFF
TRBD2	TRBJ2-1	TRBV5-1	once	TGCGCCAGCAGCTTGCAGGCTAGCGGGAATCTCTACAATGAGCAGTTCTTC	CASSLQASGNLYNEQFF
TRBD2	TRBJ2-5	TRBV5-6	.	TGTGCCAGCAGCTCTTCTTTTAGCGGGAGCAGCCTTCAAGAGACCCAGTACTTC	CASSSSFSGSSLQETQYF
.	TRBJ2-2	TRBV10-3	.	TGTGCCATCAGTGAAACAGACCGGGGCGGGGAGCTGTTTTTT	CAISETDRGGELFF
TRBD2	TRBJ2-1	TRBV10-1	.	TGCGCCAGCAGAGGGACTAGCGGGAATAATGAGCAGTTCTTC	CASRGTSGNNEQFF
.	TRBJ2-2	TRBV7-9	.	TGTGCCAGCAGCTTAGCCCCACCAGGGCAAATCACCGGGGAGCTGTTTTTT	CASSLAPPGQITGELFF
.	TRBJ1-4	TRBV29-1	.	TGCAGCGCCGGAGGTTCAGGGGCCGGGGAAAAACTGTTTTTT	CSAGGSGAGEKLFF
TRBD1	TRBJ1-1	TRBV27	few	TGTGCCAGCAGATCGGGACAGGGGACCGCTGAAGCTTTCTTT	CASRSGQGTAEAFF
TRBD2	TRBJ2-7	TRBV27	.	TGTGCCAGCAGTTTACGCGGGGGGGCCGAGCAGTACTTC	CASSLRGGAEQYF
.	TRBJ1-4	TRBV6-5	.	TGTGCCAGCAGTCCCCAGGGGTTTGCCGCTGAAAAACTGTTTTTT	CASSPQGFAAEKLFF
TRBD1	TRBJ2-7	TRBV10-3	.	TGTGCCATTCAGACAGGGGGGTCTCAGGAGCAGTACTTC	CAIQTGGSQEQYF
.	TRBJ2-5	TRBV1	.	TGCACCAGCAGACCTGAGGCCCAGTACTTC	CTSRPEAQYF
TRBD2	TRBJ2-2	TRBV4-1	.	TGCGCCAGCAGCCATATACTAGCGGGAGATCTAAACACCGGGGAGCTGTTTTTT	CASSHILAGDLNTGELFF
.	TRBJ1-2	TRBV7-2	.	TGTGCCAGCAGCTTCTCAGGGTCCGGTGGCTACACCTTC	CASSFSGSGGYTF
.	TRBJ2-1	TRBV19	.	TGTGCCAGTAGGATCCGGGGTACTGACAATGAGCAGTTCTTC	CASRIRGTDNEQFF
.	TRBJ2-5	TRBV3-1/TRBV3-2	.	TGTGCCAGCAGCCAAGCTGGAACCTCAGGAGAGACCCAGTACTTC	CASSQAGTSGETQYF
TRBD1	TRBJ1-2	TRBV7-2	few	TGTGCCAGCAGCCCCTGGGGGGGACAGGGGGCGCGGGGCTACACCTTC	CASSPWGGQGARGYTF
.	TRBJ2-2	TRBV10-2	.	TGCGCCAGCAGTGAGCGGCGGGCTCCGGCCACCGGGGAGCTGTTTTTT	CASSERRAPATGELFF
.	TRBJ2-5	TRBV5-1	once	TGCGCCAGCAGCTTGGGGGGGCGAGGTGGGCAAGAGACCCAGTACTTC	CASSLGGRGGQETQYF
.	TRBJ2-5	TRBV6-5	.	TGTGCCAGCAGCCTGAGGGCGCGAGAGACCCAGTACTTC	CASSLRARETQYF
.	TRBJ1-5	TRBV18	.	TGTGCCAGCTCACCAGAAACGGGCAATCAGCCCCAGCATTTT	CASSPETGNQPQHF
TRBD1	TRBJ1-2	TRBV18	.	TGTGCCAGCTCACCAAGAGGGGGCAGGGAAGGCGGTGGCTACACCTTC	CASSPRGGREGGGYTF
.	TRBJ1-4	TRBV21-1	once	TGTGCCAGCAGCCGGAAGGGGGGGCGAGGGACTAATGAAAAACTGTTTTTT	CASSRKGGRGTNEKLFF
.	TRBJ2-3	TRBV6-5	.	TGTGCCAGCATGCGGGGAGGCATAGATACGCAGTATTTT	CASMRGGIDTQYF
TRBD1	TRBJ2-1	TRBV30	.	TGTGCCTGGAGTGTGTGGACAGGGAGTGGGTCGGGGCGGAATGAGCAGTTCTTC	CAWSVWTGSGSGRNEQFF